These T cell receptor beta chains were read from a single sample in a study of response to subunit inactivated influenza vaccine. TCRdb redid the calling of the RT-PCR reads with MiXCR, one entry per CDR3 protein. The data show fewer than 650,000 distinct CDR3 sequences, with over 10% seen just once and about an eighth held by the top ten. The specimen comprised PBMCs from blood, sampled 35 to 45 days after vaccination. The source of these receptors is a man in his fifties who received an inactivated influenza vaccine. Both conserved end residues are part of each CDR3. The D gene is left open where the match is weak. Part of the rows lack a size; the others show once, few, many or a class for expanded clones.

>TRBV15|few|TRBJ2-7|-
CATSRDRGASYEQYF
TGTGCCACCAGCAGAGATCGGGGCGCCTCCTACGAGCAGTACTTC
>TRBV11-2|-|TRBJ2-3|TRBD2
CASSPPAGTSGVPTDTQYF
TGTGCCAGCAGCCCCCCGGCCGGGACTAGCGGAGTACCCACAGATACGCAGTATTTT
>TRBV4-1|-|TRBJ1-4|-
CASSQDPKDEKLFF
TGCGCCAGCAGCCAAGATCCAAAGGATGAAAAACTGTTTTTT
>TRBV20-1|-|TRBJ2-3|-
CSARGGSFRTDTQYF
TGCAGTGCTAGAGGTGGGAGCTTCAGGACAGATACGCAGTATTTT
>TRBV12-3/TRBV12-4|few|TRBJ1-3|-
CASSFLGASGNTIYF
TGTGCCAGCAGTTTTCTCGGGGCCTCTGGAAACACCATATATTTT
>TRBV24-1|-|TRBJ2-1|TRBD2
CATSDPTSGSVHEQFF
TGTGCCACCAGTGATCCTACTAGCGGGAGTGTCCATGAGCAGTTCTTC
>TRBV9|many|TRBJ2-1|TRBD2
CASSVAGLAGDEQFF
TGTGCCAGCAGCGTAGCGGGACTAGCGGGAGATGAGCAGTTCTTC
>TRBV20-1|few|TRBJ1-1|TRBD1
CSATSGQGNTEAFF
TGCAGTGCTACCTCCGGACAGGGGAACACTGAAGCTTTCTTT
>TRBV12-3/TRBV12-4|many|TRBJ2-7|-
CASSLARGEQYF
TGTGCCAGCAGCCTCGCCCGGGGCGAGCAGTACTTC
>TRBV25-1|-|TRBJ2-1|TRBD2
CASERTSGRTPTNEQFF
TGTGCCAGCGAAAGGACTAGCGGGAGAACCCCGACCAATGAGCAGTTCTTC
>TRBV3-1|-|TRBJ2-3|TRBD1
CASSQQQGADTQYF
TGTGCCAGCAGCCAACAACAGGGGGCAGATACGCAGTATTTT
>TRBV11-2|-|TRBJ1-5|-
CASSLVSAKGVGNQPQHF
TGTGCCAGCAGCTTAGTATCGGCCAAGGGAGTCGGCAATCAGCCCCAGCATTTT
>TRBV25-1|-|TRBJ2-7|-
CASSDTGSEQYF
TGTGCCAGCAGTGACACAGGGTCCGAGCAGTACTTC
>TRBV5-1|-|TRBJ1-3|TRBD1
CASSQTTGAGNTIYF
TGCGCCAGCAGCCAAACCACAGGGGCTGGAAACACCATATATTTT
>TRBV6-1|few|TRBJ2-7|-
CASTDSSRYHEQYF
TGTGCCAGCACTGACAGCTCGAGGTACCACGAGCAGTACTTC
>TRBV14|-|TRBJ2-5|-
CASSPRGRLSQETQYF
TGTGCCAGCAGCCCCAGGGGGAGGTTGTCCCAAGAGACCCAGTACTTC
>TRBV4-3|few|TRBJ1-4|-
CASSPEGVATNEKLFF
TGCGCCAGCAGCCCCGAGGGGGTTGCAACTAATGAAAAACTGTTTTTT
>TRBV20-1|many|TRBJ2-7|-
CSASPTGSMKNEQYF
TGCAGTGCTAGTCCGACTGGCTCAATGAAGAACGAGCAGTACTTC
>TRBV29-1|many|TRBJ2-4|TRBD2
CSVGAGGPGNIQYF
TGCAGCGTTGGGGCGGGGGGCCCCGGAAACATTCAGTACTTC
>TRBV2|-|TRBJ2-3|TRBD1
CASSIWTGPSDTQYF
TGTGCCAGCAGTATCTGGACAGGGCCCTCAGATACGCAGTATTTT
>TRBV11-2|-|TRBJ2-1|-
CASSLVWDGTYNEQFF
TGTGCCAGCAGCTTAGTGTGGGACGGGACCTACAATGAGCAGTTCTTC
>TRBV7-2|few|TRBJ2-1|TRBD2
CASSLVTSGGALYEQFF
TGTGCCAGCAGCTTAGTAACTAGCGGGGGGGCCCTCTATGAGCAGTTCTTC
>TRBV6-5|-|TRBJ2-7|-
CASSYTLPGTGRPYEQYF
TGTGCCAGCAGTTACACCCTCCCCGGAACAGGGAGACCCTACGAGCAGTACTTC
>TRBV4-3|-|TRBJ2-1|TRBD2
CASSKKPGLAGGSYYNEQFF
TGCGCCAGCAGCAAAAAACCGGGACTAGCGGGAGGGAGCTACTACAATGAGCAGTTCTTC
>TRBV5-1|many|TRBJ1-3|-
CASSSPGVPDSGNTIYF
TGCGCCAGCAGCTCCCCGGGGGTCCCCGACTCTGGAAACACCATATATTTT
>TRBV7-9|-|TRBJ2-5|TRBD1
CASSLDLGQGRETQYF
TGTGCCAGCAGCTTAGATTTGGGACAGGGACGAGAGACCCAGTACTTC
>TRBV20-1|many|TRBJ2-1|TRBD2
CSASLMGGPRNEQFF
TGCAGTGCTAGCTTAATGGGAGGGCCACGAAATGAGCAGTTCTTC
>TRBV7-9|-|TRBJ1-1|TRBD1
CASSLDPGQGGTEAFF
TGTGCCAGCAGCTTAGACCCAGGACAGGGGGGAACTGAAGCTTTCTTT
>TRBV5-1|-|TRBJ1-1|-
CASTSTTGYTEAFF
TGCGCCAGCACCTCCACCACAGGGTACACTGAAGCTTTCTTT
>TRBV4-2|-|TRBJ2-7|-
CASSQDLGSSFSYEQYF
TGTGCCAGCAGCCAAGATCTGGGATCATCTTTCTCCTACGAGCAGTACTTC
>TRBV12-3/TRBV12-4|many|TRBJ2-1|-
CASSLDGGDYNEQFF
TGTGCCAGCAGTTTAGACGGGGGCGACTACAATGAGCAGTTCTTC
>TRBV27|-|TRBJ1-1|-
CASSLRAGVNTEAFF
TGTGCCAGCAGTTTAAGGGCAGGGGTGAACACTGAAGCTTTCTTT
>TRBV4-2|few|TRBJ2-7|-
CASSQDIGGEQYF
TGTGCCAGCAGCCAAGATATTGGGGGCGAGCAGTACTTC
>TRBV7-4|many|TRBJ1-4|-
CASSNKQGEKLFF
TGTGCCAGCAGCAATAAACAGGGCGAAAAACTGTTTTTT
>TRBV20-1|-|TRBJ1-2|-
CSARGREGGYGYTF
TGCAGTGCTAGAGGCCGGGAGGGAGGATATGGCTACACCTTC
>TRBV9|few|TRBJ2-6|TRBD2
CASSVAPGLAGVGANVLTF
TGTGCCAGCAGCGTAGCTCCGGGACTAGCGGGAGTTGGGGCCAACGTCCTGACTTTC
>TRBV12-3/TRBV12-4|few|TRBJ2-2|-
CASSPLARGSGELFF
TGTGCCAGCAGTCCACTAGCCCGAGGCTCCGGGGAGCTGTTTTTT
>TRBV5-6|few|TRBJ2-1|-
CASSQDSLAYNEQFF
TGTGCCAGCAGCCAAGACAGCCTCGCGTACAATGAGCAGTTCTTC
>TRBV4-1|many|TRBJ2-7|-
CASSQARGHEQYF
TGCGCCAGCAGCCAAGCCAGGGGCCACGAGCAGTACTTC
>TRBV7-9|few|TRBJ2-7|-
CASSPGAHYEQYF
TGTGCCAGCAGCCCAGGGGCCCACTACGAGCAGTACTTC
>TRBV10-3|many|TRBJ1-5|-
CAISESRGDSNQPQHF
TGTGCCATCAGTGAGTCTAGGGGGGATAGCAATCAGCCCCAGCATTTT
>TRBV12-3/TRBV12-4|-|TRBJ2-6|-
CASSLSFCANVLTF
-
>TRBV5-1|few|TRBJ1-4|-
CASSLDSQYEKLFF
TGCGCCAGCAGCTTGGACAGCCAGTATGAAAAACTGTTTTTT